The T cell receptor (beta chain) under discussion was sequenced for a study of blood T cell repertoires in COVID-19. Study at large: Collection of acute and convalescent COVID-19 samples took place in the United States, Italy and Spain. The cDNA or gDNA used as material had been derived from T cells, B-cell-depleted T cells, or PBMCs.

V dropped 3 bases and J dropped 2 bases, with 12 bases sitting between them. The CDR3 is made up of 15 amino acids. Germline assignment: CDR1 SGDLS and CDR2 YYNGEE. Original methodology: The authors estimated nucleated cell counts from reference gene primer amplification. TCRdb keeps only in-frame clones here, not all; method: immunoSEQ multiplex PCR. Clone size and the V and J calls come from that table; the DNA yielded D and trimming. The sample yields 270,000 or so clones, around nine tenths seen once. This sequence was found in a man between 35 and 55 years old with active or convalescent COVID-19. The specimen was peripheral blood. This rearrangement joins TRBV9 to TRBJ1-3, with D unresolved. The CDR3 region has the DNA TGTGCCAGCAGCGCAGCCGGTGCGGCTGGAAACACCATATATTTT. This translates into CASSAAGAAGNTIYF. The full variable domain, in which reference TRBV9 and TRBJ1-3 provide the parts outside the CDR3, is DSGVTQTPKHLITATGQRVTLRCSPRSGDLSVYWYQQSLDQGLQFLIQYYNGEERAKGNILERFSAQQFPDLHSELNLSSLELGDSALYFCASSAAGAAGNTIYFGEGSWLTVV.